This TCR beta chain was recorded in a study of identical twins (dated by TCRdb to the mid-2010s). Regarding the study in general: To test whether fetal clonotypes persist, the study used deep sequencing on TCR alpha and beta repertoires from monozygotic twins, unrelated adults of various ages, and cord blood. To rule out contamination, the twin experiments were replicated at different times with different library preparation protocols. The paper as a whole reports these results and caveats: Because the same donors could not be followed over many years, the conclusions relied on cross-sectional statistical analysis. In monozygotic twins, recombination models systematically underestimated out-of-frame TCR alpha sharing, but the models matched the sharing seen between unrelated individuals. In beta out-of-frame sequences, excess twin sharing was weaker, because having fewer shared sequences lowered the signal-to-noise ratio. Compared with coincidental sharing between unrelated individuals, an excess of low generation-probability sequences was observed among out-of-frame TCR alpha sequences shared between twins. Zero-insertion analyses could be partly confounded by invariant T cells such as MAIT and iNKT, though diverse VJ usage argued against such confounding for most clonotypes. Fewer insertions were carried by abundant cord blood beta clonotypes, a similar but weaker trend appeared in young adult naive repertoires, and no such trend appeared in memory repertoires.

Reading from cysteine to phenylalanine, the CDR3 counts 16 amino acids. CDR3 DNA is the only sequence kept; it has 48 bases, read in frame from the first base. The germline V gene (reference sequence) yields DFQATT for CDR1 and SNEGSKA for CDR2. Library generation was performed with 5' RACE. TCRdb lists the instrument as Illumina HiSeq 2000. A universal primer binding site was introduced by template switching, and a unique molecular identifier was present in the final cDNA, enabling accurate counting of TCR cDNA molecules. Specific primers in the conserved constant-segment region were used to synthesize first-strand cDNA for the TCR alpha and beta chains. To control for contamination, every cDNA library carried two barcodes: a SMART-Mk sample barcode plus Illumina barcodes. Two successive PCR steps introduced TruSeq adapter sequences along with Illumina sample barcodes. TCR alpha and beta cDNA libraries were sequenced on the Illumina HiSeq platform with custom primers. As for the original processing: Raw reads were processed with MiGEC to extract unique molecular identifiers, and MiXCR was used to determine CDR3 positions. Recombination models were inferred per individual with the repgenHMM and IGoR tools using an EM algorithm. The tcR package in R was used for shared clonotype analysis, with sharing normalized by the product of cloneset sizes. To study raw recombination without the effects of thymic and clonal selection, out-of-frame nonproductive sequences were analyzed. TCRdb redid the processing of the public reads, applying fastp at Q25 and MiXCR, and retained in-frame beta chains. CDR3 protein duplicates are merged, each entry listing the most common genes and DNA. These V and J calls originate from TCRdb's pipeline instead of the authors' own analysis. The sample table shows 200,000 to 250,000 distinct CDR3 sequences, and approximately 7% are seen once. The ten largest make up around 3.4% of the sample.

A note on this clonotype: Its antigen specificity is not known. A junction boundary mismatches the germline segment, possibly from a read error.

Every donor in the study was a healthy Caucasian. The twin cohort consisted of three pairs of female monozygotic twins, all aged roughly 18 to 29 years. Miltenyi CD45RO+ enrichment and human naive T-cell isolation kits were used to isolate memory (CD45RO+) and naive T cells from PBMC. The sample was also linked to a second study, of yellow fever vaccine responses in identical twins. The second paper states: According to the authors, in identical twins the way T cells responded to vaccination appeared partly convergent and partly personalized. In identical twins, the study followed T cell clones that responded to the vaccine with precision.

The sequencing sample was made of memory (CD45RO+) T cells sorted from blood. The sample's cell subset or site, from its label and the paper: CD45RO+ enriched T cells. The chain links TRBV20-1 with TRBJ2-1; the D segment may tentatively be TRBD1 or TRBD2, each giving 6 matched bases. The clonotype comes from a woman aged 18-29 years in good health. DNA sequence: TGCAGTGCAAGAGAAGGGGGAGCGGGCTCCTACAATGAGCAGTTCTTC. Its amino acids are CSAREGGAGSYNEQFF.